The 19 T cell receptor beta chains below were found in one sample sequenced in a study of blood T cells in healthy people across ages. The authors ran a second PCR of about 6 to 11 cycles using a sample-barcoded 5' primer and a J-beta primer mix. TCRdb used MiXCR to reprocess the 5' RACE reads, holding one entry per CDR3 protein. The table lists nearly 1 million distinct CDR3 sequences, roughly 51% of them singletons. The sample consisted of blood. All receptors derive from an older woman in good health.

The chain links TRBV7-9 to TRBJ1-2; D ambiguous. CDR1 is SEHNR and CDR2 is FQNEAQ in the germline V gene (reference sequence). V lost 5 bases and J lost 5, with 21 bases in between. This CDR3 region has 16 residues. CDR3 nucleotides: TGTGCCAGCAGCCCCAATGGGTGGGCAGGCGCATATGGCTACACCTTC. Translation gives CASSPNGWAGAYGYTF.

This CDR3 reads CASAKGGGTTEAFF. The DNA for the CDR3 is TGTGCCAGCGCGAAGGGAGGGGGCACCACTGAAGCTTTCTTT. This chain connects TRBV6-6 to TRBJ1-1; 7 nucleotides match TRBD1. Per the germline V gene, CDR1 is MNHNY and CDR2 is SVGAGI (reference sequence). This CDR3 spans 14 amino acids. Trimming at V came to 8 bases and at J to 4 bases, leaving 10 bases not matched to a gene.

V and J are TRBV18 and TRBJ2-4; possible D gene TRBD2, 6 bases. The assigned J gene may be wrong: the sequence end matches TRBJ2-7 better. This CDR3 spans 13 amino acids. Germline assignment: CDR1 KGHSH and CDR2 LQKENI. The CDR3 bases are TGTGCCAGCTCACAGACTAGTCGCTACGAGCAGTACTTC. Protein sequence: CASSQTSRYEQYF.

This clonotype occurred once. The chain carries TRBV20-1 and TRBJ2-7; 7 nucleotides match TRBD1. Germline V CDR1 and CDR2: DFQATT, SNEGSKA (reference sequence). The J segment lost 3 bases and the V segment lost 0 bases, leaving 5 bases of the junction unmatched. The CDR3 extends over 14 amino acids. CDR3 loop: CSARESYRGYEQYF. The CDR3 bases are TGCAGTGCTAGAGAGTCGTACAGGGGCTACGAGCAGTACTTC.

Only a few counts were recorded for this clonotype. The chain joins TRBV2 to TRBJ2-1; D is unclear. Trimming removed 0 bases from V and 8 bases from J, with 11 bases in between. CDR1 SNHLY and CDR2 FYNNEI come from the germline V gene. This CDR3 contains 14 residues. This chain's CDR3 is CASSEALQAYEQFF. The CDR3 DNA reads TGTGCCAGCAGTGAAGCGCTTCAGGCGTATGAGCAGTTCTTC.

V usage is TRBV7-9 and J usage is TRBJ2-1; D perhaps matches TRBD1 (7 bases). Per the germline V gene, CDR1 is SEHNR and CDR2 is FQNEAQ (reference sequence). The CDR3 covers 17 residues. Trimming shortened V by 5 bases and J by 5 bases, and 22 bases separated the two germline ends. The CDR3 region has the DNA TGTGCCAGCAGCCTCCGGTTAAGGAGGGGGCGAAACAATGAGCAGTTCTTC. It is translated as CASSLRLRRGRNNEQFF.

The V and J genes are TRBV3-1 and TRBJ2-3, with 13 bases lining up with TRBD2. Germline CDR1 LGHDT, CDR2 YNNKEL (reference sequence). The CDR3 runs 16 residues. J lost 4 bases, V lost 5 bases, and 6 bases had no gene match. The CDR3 here is CASSSRTSGSPDTQYF. The CDR3 DNA sequence: TGTGCCAGCAGCTCCAGGACTAGCGGGAGTCCAGATACGCAGTATTTT.

CDR3 nucleotide sequence: TGTGCCAGCACCCCCTACGCGGGAGGGCAGCAAGATACGCAGTATTTT. Translated, it gives CASTPYAGGQQDTQYF. The chain has TRBV5-6 and TRBJ2-3; 9 bases match TRBD2. The germline gives CDR1 SGHDT, CDR2 YYEEEE. The CDR3 has 16 residues. V gave up 6 bases and J gave up 5 bases; unmatched junction bases: 13.

The chain is built from TRBV10-3 and TRBJ2-1; 8 bases line up with TRBD2. Germline V lookup: CDR1 ENHRY, CDR2 SYGVKD. The V and J ends lost 2 bases and 4 bases, in that order; junction bases with no gene match: 7. The CDR3 spans 16 residues. The CDR3 nucleotides read TGTGCCATCAGTGAGGGCCCAGCGGGAGCTTACAATGAGCAGTTCTTC. Protein: CAISEGPAGAYNEQFF.

The rearrangement joins TRBV28 to TRBJ1-2; 7 nucleotides agree with TRBD1. Germline loops: CDR1 MDHEN, CDR2 SYDVKM. CDR3 length: 15 residues. V gave up 6 bases and J gave up 4 bases; unmatched junction bases: 11. The CDR3 sequence: CASRITGQKSYGYTF. The CDR3 DNA follows: TGTGCCAGCAGGATAACGGGACAGAAGTCCTATGGCTACACCTTC.

This clonotype was seen a few times. The chain has TRBV20-1 and TRBJ2-3, with 13 bases identical to TRBD2. This CDR3 region has 16 residues. The J segment lost 8 bases and the V segment lost 3 bases, leaving 11 bases of the junction unmatched. Per germline, CDR1 DFQATT and CDR2 SNEGSKA (reference sequence). This CDR3 reads CSASAGLAGLTVTQYF. The CDR3, as DNA: TGCAGTGCTAGTGCGGGACTAGCGGGACTTACCGTTACGCAGTATTTT.

This clonotype was picked up a small number of times. J is TRBJ2-7 and V is TRBV6-6; TRBD1 is a possible D gene (6 bases). Per the germline V gene, CDR1 is MNHNY and CDR2 is SVGAGI (reference sequence). Trimming shortened V by 6 bases and J by 6 bases, and 12 bases separated the two germline ends. This CDR3 has 12 residues. This CDR3 reads CASRQTGFEQYF. Here the CDR3 DNA reads TGTGCCAGCAGACAAACAGGGTTCGAGCAGTACTTC.

This clonotype was counted many times. V is TRBV29-1 and J is TRBJ2-7, with D possibly TRBD1 on 5 matching bases. The CDR3 has 12 amino acids. The germline V gene encodes CDR1 SQVTM and CDR2 ANQGSEA. Trimming removed 5 bases from V and 7 bases from J, with 15 bases in between. Written as DNA, the CDR3 is TGCAGCGTTTCTCGAGGCTCAGGGGAGCAGTACTTC. Protein product: CSVSRGSGEQYF.

J is TRBJ2-7 and V is TRBV7-2; weak D call: TRBD2 (7 bases). The J call may be faulty, since TRBJ2-5 better matches the DNA end. CDR1 is SGHTA and CDR2 is FQGNSA in the germline V gene. The CDR3 spans 16 residues. This chain's CDR3 is CASSYRRGGGRETQYF. CDR3 coding DNA: TGTGCCAGCAGCTACAGGAGGGGGGGTGGGAGAGAGACCCAGTACTTC.

J is TRBJ2-5 and V is TRBV7-2, with TRBD2 identical over 8 bases. CDR1 is SGHTA and CDR2 is FQGNSA in the germline V gene. The CDR3 loop spans 14 amino acids. Trimming cost V 5 bases and J 11 bases; bases outside gene matches: 13. This CDR3 is CASSIPGGPREQYF. CDR3 DNA sequence: TGTGCCAGCAGCATCCCGGGAGGGCCAAGGGAGCAGTACTTC.

In this sample, this clonotype turned up a few times. The chain joins TRBV6-1 to TRBJ2-3, with D possibly being TRBD1 or TRBD2 (5 bases each). Trimming left V 10 bases short and J 4 bases short, with 18 bases between. Germline V gene data show CDR1 as MNHNS and CDR2 as SASEGT. This CDR3 contains 14 residues. In nucleotides, the CDR3 is TGTGCCAACGGGGCTACCCTGTCGTCAGATACGCAGTATTTT. Translated, it gives CANGATLSSDTQYF.

This clonotype was seen more than once but under ten times. The genes are TRBV29-1 and TRBJ2-2; D not resolved. V shed 3 bases and J shed 2 bases, with 4 bases lying between them. Germline V gene lookup returns CDR1 SQVTM and CDR2 ANQGSEA. The CDR3 has 12 residues. The CDR3 loop reads CSVDSNTGELFF. The DNA for the CDR3 is TGCAGCGTTGACAGCAACACCGGGGAGCTGTTTTTT.

A few counts support this clonotype. V usage is TRBV24-1 and J usage is TRBJ2-3; D is perhaps TRBD1 (7 bases). From germline, CDR1 is KGHDR and CDR2 SFDVKD. The germline V and J ends were trimmed by 4 bases and 4 bases, with 20 bases remaining between them. The CDR3 runs 17 residues. This chain's CDR3 is CATSDDTQGGRPDTQYF. The CDR3 DNA reads as TGTGCCACCAGTGACGATACTCAGGGGGGTCGTCCAGATACGCAGTATTTT.

This clonotype came up a few times. The V and J genes are TRBV20-1 and TRBJ2-1; 10 positions agree with TRBD2. This CDR3 comprises 16 residues. CDR1 and CDR2 (germline): DFQATT, SNEGSKA (reference sequence). V lost 3 bases, J lost 0 bases, and 5 bases stayed unmatched. The CDR3 region has the DNA TGCAGTGCTAGGGGGACTAGCGCCGTCTCCTACAATGAGCAGTTCTTC. This gives the protein CSARGTSAVSYNEQFF.